The 14 T cell receptor beta chains below were found in one sample sequenced in a study of blood T cell repertoires in COVID-19. The table came from immunoSEQ multiplex PCR; TCRdb's copy has only in-frame clones and leaves some out. Among approximately 120,000 clones listed, about 80% were seen once. Specimen: peripheral blood. The receptors were sampled from a woman aged 45-65 years with acute or convalescent COVID-19.

The V and J genes are TRBV6-5 and TRBJ2-2; 8 bases align to TRBD1. Looked up from germline, CDR1 is MNHEY and CDR2 is SVGAGI. The junction had 6 bases not matched to a gene; V was cut back by 2 bases and J by 7 bases. This CDR3 is 15 amino acids long. This CDR3 reads CASSYQAGGIGELFF. In nucleotides, the CDR3 is TGTGCCAGCAGTTACCAGGCAGGGGGCATCGGGGAGCTGTTTTTT.

The chain joins TRBV11-2 to TRBJ2-7, with a possible D match to TRBD1 (6 bases). V dropped 2 bases and J dropped 5 bases, with 19 bases sitting between them. CDR3 size: 16 residues. CDR1 and CDR2 from the germline V gene are SGHAT and FQNNGV. The CDR3 region is CASSLRRGTSYHEQYF. In nucleotides, the CDR3 is TGTGCCAGCAGCTTAAGAAGGGGGACCTCCTACCACGAGCAGTACTTC.

There are a few counts of this clone. V is TRBV3-1 (or the pseudogene TRBV3-2) and J is TRBJ2-4; TRBD1 aligns across 7 bases. V lost 4 bases to trimming and J lost 7 bases; unmatched junction nucleotides: 7. The CDR3 loop spans 14 amino acids. The germline V gene encodes CDR1 LGHDT and CDR2 YNNKEL (reference sequence). The CDR3 sequence is CASSPQWDSNIQYF. The DNA of the CDR3 is TGTGCCAGCAGCCCCCAGTGGGACAGTAACATTCAGTACTTC.

The chain joins TRBV30 to TRBJ2-5; D is possibly TRBD2 (6 bases). Per germline, CDR1 GTSNPN and CDR2 SVGIG (reference sequence). The CDR3 has 14 amino acids. Trimming removed 0 bases at V and 5 bases at J, with 13 bases between. The CDR3 here is CAWSVLVGGETQYF. CDR3 bases: TGTGCCTGGAGTGTACTAGTTGGAGGGGAGACCCAGTACTTC.

The chain couples TRBV6-6 to TRBJ1-1; D ambiguous. V lost 10 bases and J lost 0, with 6 bases in between. This CDR3 is built from 11 residues. The germline V gene encodes CDR1 MNHNY and CDR2 SVGAGI (reference sequence). DNA for the CDR3: TGTGCCACACAGATGAACACTGAAGCTTTCTTT. This sequence encodes CATQMNTEAFF.

This clone was seen a handful of times. The genes are TRBV30 and TRBJ1-2; 11 bases fit TRBD1. Germline lookup yields CDR1 GTSNPN and CDR2 SVGIG (reference sequence). The CDR3 is 16 residues long. Losses at the gene ends were 2 bases for V and 1 base for J; bases not matched to a gene: 6. CDR3 coding DNA: TGTGCCTGGAGTAGGGACAGGGGGAGATTTAACTATGGCTACACCTTC. Protein product: CAWSRDRGRFNYGYTF.

The chain joins TRBV6-5 to TRBJ2-3; D call uncertain. Germline-derived CDR1 and CDR2 are MNHEY and SVGAGI. With 5 bases removed from V and 0 bases from J, the gap between germline ends came to 6 bases. The CDR3 length is 13 residues. Here the CDR3 DNA reads TGTGCCAGCAGTACTCTTAGCACAGATACGCAGTATTTT. Residues: CASSTLSTDTQYF.

The chain employs TRBV7-9 and TRBJ2-1; 13 nucleotides agree with TRBD2. V lost 6 bases and J lost 8; bases outside the gene matches: 10. Germline CDR1 SEHNR, CDR2 FQNEAQ (reference sequence). This CDR3 comprises 16 residues. DNA of the CDR3: TGTGCCAGCAGGCGAGCGGGGACTAGCGGGGCGGATGAGCAGTTCTTC. It encodes CASRRAGTSGADEQFF.

The genes are TRBV18 and TRBJ1-1; D remains ambiguous. This CDR3 is built from 16 residues. CDR1 is KGHSH and CDR2 is LQKENI in the germline V gene. Trimming shortened V by 2 bases and J by 0 bases, and 13 bases separated the two germline ends. CDR3 nucleotides: TGTGCCAGCTCACCAGTGGCAGGATCCATGAACACTGAAGCTTTCTTT. As protein: CASSPVAGSMNTEAFF. Full variable domain (missing parts from reference TRBV18 and TRBJ1-1): NAGVMQNPRHLVRRRGQEARLRCSPMKGHSHVYWYRQLPEEGLKFMVYLQKENIIDESGMPKERFSAEFPKEGPSILRIQQVVRGDSAAYFCASSPVAGSMNTEAFFGQGTRLTVV.

The chain carries TRBV3-1 (or the pseudogene TRBV3-2) and TRBJ2-1; 7 nucleotides align to TRBD2. This CDR3 is built from 15 residues. The V gene's germline CDR1 is LGHDT and CDR2 YNNKEL (reference sequence). The V and J ends lost 7 bases and 1 base, in that order; junction bases with no gene match: 7. This chain's CDR3 is CASTRRGGSYNEQFF. CDR3 in DNA: TGTGCCAGCACACGACGGGGAGGGTCCTACAATGAGCAGTTCTTC.

The genes are TRBV7-9 and TRBJ1-1; 10 bases map to TRBD1. With V trimmed by 2 bases and J by 1 base, 13 bases remained unmatched. The CDR3 sequence is 19 residues long. Germline V lookup: CDR1 SEHNR, CDR2 FQNEAQ (reference sequence). As DNA, the CDR3 is TGTGCCAGCAGCTTATTCGGGTCGGGACAGGGGACCTGGAACACTGAAGCTTTCTTT. Translation gives CASSLFGSGQGTWNTEAFF.

The CDR3 sequence: CASSDYSLSSGNTIYF. In nucleotides, the CDR3 is TGTGCCAGCAGTGATTATAGCCTCAGCTCTGGAAACACCATATATTTT. The V gene is TRBV25-1, the J gene TRBJ1-3; D remains unclear. The CDR3 is 16 amino acids. Germline V lookup: CDR1 MGHDK, CDR2 SYGVNS. V was clipped by 3 bases and J by 0 bases, with 12 bases between them.

This clone was recorded only once. The chain links TRBV28 to TRBJ2-7; 7 bases are shared with TRBD1. With 6 bases clipped from V and 4 bases from J, the junction kept 6 bases outside the gene matches. The length of the CDR3 is 13 residues. CDR1 MDHEN and CDR2 SYDVKM come from the germline V gene. CDR3 sequence reads: CASSQGVGYEQYF. The CDR3 DNA is TGTGCCAGCAGCCAGGGGGTCGGGTACGAGCAGTACTTC. The full variable domain, its missing parts supplied by reference TRBV28 and TRBJ2-7, is DVKVTQSSRYLVKRTGEKVFLECVQDMDHENMFWYRQDPGLGLRLIYFSYDVKMKEKGDIPEGYSVSREKKERFSLILESASTNQTSMYLCASSQGVGYEQYFGPGTRLTVT.

The chain has TRBV7-6 and TRBJ1-1, with 9 nucleotides matching TRBD1. Unmatched junction bases numbered 3, after V lost 1 base and J lost 6 bases. The CDR3 extends over 14 amino acids. Germline CDR1 and CDR2: SGHVS and FNYEAQ. The CDR3 coding sequence is TGTGCCAGCAGCTTAGGACAGGGGGGCGCTGAAGCTTTCTTT. Residues: CASSLGQGGAEAFF. The full variable domain, in which reference TRBV7-6 and TRBJ1-1 provide the parts outside the CDR3, is GAGVSQSPRYKVTKRGQDVALRCDPISGHVSLYWYRQALGQGPEFLTYFNYEAQQDKSGLPNDRFSAERPEGSISTLTIQRTEQRDSAMYRCASSLGQGGAEAFFGQGTRLTVV.